The 16 T cell receptor beta chains below all came from one sample that was sequenced in a study of OX40 agonist ivuxolimab in advanced cancers. Using immunoSEQ multiplex PCR, the repertoire was profiled, and TCRdb retains in-frame clones only, with some absent. Of around 80,000 clones listed, 65% to 85% are singletons. Material: CD4+ or CD8+ T cells sorted from blood, obtained in a trial of the OX40 agonist ivuxolimab. The source of these receptors is an adult with an advanced solid tumor such as melanoma, head and neck, liver or kidney cancer.

This clone has a single count. This chain uses TRBV7-3 with TRBJ1-1; tentatively, D is TRBD1 (5 bases). Between the trimmed V and J ends, which lost 5 bases and 5 bases, there was a span of 12 bases. The CDR3 is 13 amino acids. In germline, CDR1 is SGHTA, CDR2 FQGTGA. The chain's CDR3 is CASSPGRDTEAFF. DNA for the CDR3: TGTGCCAGCAGCCCAGGGAGGGATACTGAAGCTTTCTTT.

This clone came up a few times. This rearrangement joins TRBV29-1 to TRBJ1-5; a possible D gene is TRBD1 (5 bases). This CDR3 is built from 13 residues. The V and J ends lost 1 base and 6 bases respectively, with 10 bases between them. Germline values: CDR1 SQVTM, CDR2 ANQGSEA. The CDR3 reads CSVEVGQGQPQHF. The CDR3 DNA reads as TGCAGCGTTGAAGTCGGGCAGGGTCAGCCCCAGCATTTT. Using reference TRBV29-1 and TRBJ1-5 for the parts outside the CDR3, the full variable domain is SAVISQKPSRDICQRGTSLTIQCQVDSQVTMMFWYRQQPGQSLTLIATANQGSEATYESGFVIDKFPISRPNLTFSTLTVSNMSPEDSSIYLCSVEVGQGQPQHFGDGTRLSIL.

A single count supports this clone. This chain connects TRBV10-3 to TRBJ2-3, with 11 bases identical to TRBD2. Germline V gene data show CDR1 as ENHRY and CDR2 as SYGVKD. The CDR3 length is 13 residues. J gave up 4 bases and V 10 bases, and 4 bases lay outside the gene matches. CDR3: CATGLAGSDTQYF. The CDR3 DNA reads TGTGCCACCGGACTAGCGGGCTCAGATACGCAGTATTTT.

V and J are TRBV19 and TRBJ1-1, with 8 bases aligning to TRBD1. The CDR3 length is 13 residues. Trimming at V came to 4 bases and at J to 5 bases, leaving 3 bases not matched to a gene. Germline CDR1 reads LNHDA; CDR2 reads SQIVND (reference sequence). CDR3 amino acids: CASSRDRGTEAFF. DNA for the CDR3: TGTGCCAGTAGTAGAGACAGGGGTACTGAAGCTTTCTTT.

Only one count was recorded for this clone. V usage is TRBV4-2 and J usage is TRBJ2-5, with 9 bases aligning to TRBD2. In germline, CDR1 is LGHNA, CDR2 YNFKEQ. V lost 0 bases to trimming and J lost 5 bases; unmatched junction nucleotides: 13. There are 18 residues in the CDR3. As DNA, the CDR3 is TGTGCCAGCAGCCAAGAGCCTCCGAGTAGCGGGGGTCGGGAGACCCAGTACTTC. This sequence encodes CASSQEPPSSGGRETQYF.

V is TRBV7-9 and J is TRBJ2-6; D gene unclear. V was cut by 5 bases and J by 1 base, with 9 bases left in between. The CDR3 covers 15 residues. In germline, CDR1 is SEHNR, CDR2 FQNEAQ (reference sequence). The CDR3 spells CASSITASGANVLTF. The DNA of the CDR3 is TGTGCCAGCAGCATCACAGCATCTGGGGCCAACGTCCTGACTTTC.

This chain joins TRBV11-3 and TRBJ1-3; no clear D. Germline V gives CDR1 SGHNT, CDR2 YENEEA. This CDR3 region has 13 residues. V was shortened by 6 bases and J by 0 bases, with 6 bases between the two germline ends. CDR3 amino acids: CASSLISGNTIYF. The CDR3 nucleotides are TGTGCCAGCAGTTTAATCTCTGGAAACACCATATATTTT.

V usage is TRBV19 and J usage is TRBJ1-5; D not resolved. The CDR3 runs to 13 residues. The V end was cut by 0 bases, the J end by 5 bases, with 5 bases between. CDR1 is LNHDA and CDR2 is SQIVND in the germline V gene (reference sequence). The CDR3 coding sequence is TGTGCCAGTAGTATAGACATCTATCAGCCCCAGCATTTT. Translated: CASSIDIYQPQHF.

The chain combines TRBV7-8 with TRBJ1-5; maybe TRBD1 (5 bases). V lost 1 base to trimming and J lost 2 bases, with 9 bases between them. CDR3 length: 15 residues. Germline loops: CDR1 SGHVS, CDR2 FQNEAQ. CDR3 coding DNA: TGTGCCAGCAGCTTAGGGGGGTCTGGCAATCAGCCCCAGCATTTT. Its translation is CASSLGGSGNQPQHF. Full variable domain (rest looked up from reference TRBV7-8 and TRBJ1-5): GAGVSQSPRYKVAKRGQDVALRCDPISGHVSLFWYQQALGQGPEFLTYFQNEAQLDKSGLPSDRFFAERPEGSVSTLKIQRTQQEDSAVYLCASSLGGSGNQPQHFGDGTRLSIL.

V usage is TRBV5-4 and J usage is TRBJ1-2; 8 nucleotides align to TRBD1. Germline values: CDR1 SGHNT, CDR2 YYREEE (reference sequence). The CDR3 is made up of 16 amino acids. The junction had 18 bases not matched to a gene; V was cut back by 7 bases and J by 7 bases. CDR3 region: CASVRSYQGAVGGYTF. CDR3 nucleotides: TGTGCCAGCGTCCGTTCTTATCAGGGGGCTGTAGGTGGCTACACCTTC.

The chain recombines TRBV5-1 with TRBJ1-2; no reliable D call. CDR1 and CDR2 from the germline V gene are SGHRS and YFSETQ. This CDR3 region has 12 residues. The V end lost 4 bases, the J end lost 4 bases, and 8 bases lay between the germline ends. The CDR3 reads CASSLEGYGYTF. For the CDR3, the DNA is TGCGCCAGCAGCCTGGAAGGCTATGGCTACACCTTC.

This clone was seen a handful of times. The CDR3 is CASRRQGILNTEAFF. DNA for the CDR3: TGTGCCAGTAGAAGACAGGGAATTTTGAACACTGAAGCTTTCTTT. The V call is TRBV19, the J call TRBJ1-1; TRBD1 matches 7 bases. The CDR3 totals 15 residues. Trimming took 6 bases from V and 0 from J; bases not matched to a gene: 7. Per the germline V gene, CDR1 is LNHDA and CDR2 is SQIVND (reference sequence). Full variable domain (remainder filled in from reference TRBV19 and TRBJ1-1): DGGITQSPKYLFRKEGQNVTLSCEQNLNHDAMYWYRQDPGQGLRLIYYSQIVNDFQKGDIAEGYSVSREKKESFPLTVTSAQKNPTAFYLCASRRQGILNTEAFFGQGTRLTVV.

The CDR3, as DNA: TGTGCCAGCAGCTTAGCGGAGGGAGGCACGCAGTATTTT. Protein: CASSLAEGGTQYF. V usage is TRBV7-9 and J usage is TRBJ2-3, with a possible D match to TRBD2 (6 bases). Germline V gene sequence: CDR1 SEHNR, CDR2 FQNEAQ (reference sequence). The CDR3 extends over 13 amino acids. Trimming took off 0 bases at V and 9 bases at J, with 10 bases between the two ends. Full variable domain (missing parts from reference TRBV7-9 and TRBJ2-3): DTGVSQNPRHKITKRGQNVTFRCDPISEHNRLYWYRQTLGQGPEFLTYFQNEAQLEKSRLLSDRFSAERPKGSFSTLEIQRTEQGDSAMYLCASSLAEGGTQYFGPGTRLTVL.

The J gene is TRBJ2-7, the V gene TRBV5-1; TRBD2 matches 12 bases. Germline CDR1 and CDR2: SGHRS and YFSETQ. The ends lost 3 bases at V and 5 bases at J; junction bases unmatched: 3. This CDR3 has 14 residues. CDR3 DNA: TGCGCCAGCAGCTCGACTAGCGGGAGCCACGAGCAGTACTTC. Its translation is CASSSTSGSHEQYF.

V gene TRBV7-9 combines with J gene TRBJ1-5; D is unresolved. Germline V lookup: CDR1 SEHNR, CDR2 FQNEAQ (reference sequence). There are 13 residues in the CDR3. V lost 1 base, J lost 6 bases, and 7 bases lay in between. The CDR3 protein is CASSLGFSQPQHF. The CDR3 region has the DNA TGTGCCAGCAGCTTAGGGTTCTCTCAGCCCCAGCATTTT. Supplemented by reference TRBV7-9 and TRBJ1-5, the full variable domain reads DTGVSQNPRHKITKRGQNVTFRCDPISEHNRLYWYRQTLGQGPEFLTYFQNEAQLEKSRLLSDRFSAERPKGSFSTLEIQRTEQGDSAMYLCASSLGFSQPQHFGDGTRLSIL.

This clone was seen once. The CDR3 DNA reads as TGTGCCAGCAGCTTAGTGAGGGGAGATACGCAGTATTTT. It yields the protein CASSLVRGDTQYF. The gene calls are TRBV11-2 and TRBJ2-3; D tentatively reads TRBD1 or TRBD2 (5 bases each). This CDR3 region has 13 residues. Germline assignment: CDR1 SGHAT and CDR2 FQNNGV. The ends were cut back, 1 base at V and 5 bases at J, with 7 bases in the middle.